The 5 T cell receptor beta chains presented below share a single source sample, sequenced in a study of cytomegalovirus exposure and HLA in healthy donors. PCR amplification relied on 60 Vbeta primers (plus 13 Jbeta primers). The data were produced by immunoSEQ multiplex PCR, yet TCRdb's version contains in-frame clones alone and is incomplete. The table has roughly 200,000 clones, approximately 77% seen once. The sample consisted of PBMCs. The receptors come from a man between 35 and 55 years old in good health and CMV-seropositive.

The gene calls are TRBV7-3 and TRBJ2-2; 9 nucleotides align to TRBD2. This CDR3 is built from 18 residues. Trimming took 2 bases from V and 1 from J; bases not matched to a gene: 8. CDR1 is SGHTA and CDR2 is FQGTGA in the germline V gene. DNA for the CDR3: TGTGCCAGCAGCTTACTGGCGACTAGCGGCCTGAACACCGGGGAGCTGTTTTTT. Encoded protein: CASSLLATSGLNTGELFF.

The V call is TRBV5-4, the J call TRBJ2-1; possible D gene TRBD1, 5 bases. Trimming pared 4 bases from V and 9 bases from J, leaving 11 bases between. This CDR3 has 12 amino acids. Germline lookup yields CDR1 SGHNT and CDR2 YYREEE (reference sequence). Here the CDR3 DNA reads TGTGCCAGCAGCGCCGTTAGGGGTGAGCAGTTCTTC. It codes for CASSAVRGEQFF.

This chain connects TRBV7-2 to TRBJ1-6; no clear D gene. Germline CDR1 and CDR2: SGHTA and FQGNSA. This CDR3 region has 13 residues. V gave up 1 base and J gave up 18 bases, with 16 bases separating them. The CDR3 bases are TGTGCCAGCAGCTTAGATCCCCCTAGCCCACACCACTTT. This gives the protein CASSLDPPSPHHF. Supplemented by reference TRBV7-2 and TRBJ1-6, the full variable domain reads GAGVSQSPSNKVTEKGKDVELRCDPISGHTALYWYRQSLGQGLEFLIYFQGNSAPDKSGLPSDRFSAERTGGSVSTLTIQRTQQEDSAVYLCASSLDPPSPHHFGNGTRLTVT.

This clone has a single count. This rearrangement joins TRBV21-1 to TRBJ1-3; no DNA check was done on the table's D call, TRBD1. TRBV21-1 is designated a pseudogene. The CDR3 runs 14 residues. The CDR3 coding sequence is TGTGCCAGCAGCACGGACAGCTCTGGAAACACCATATATTTT. Its translation: CASSTDSSGNTIYF.

The V and J genes are TRBV6-1 and TRBJ2-5; tentatively, D is TRBD1 (6 bases). The CDR3 runs to 15 residues. The V gene lost 2 bases and the J gene lost 2 bases, with 12 bases spanning the gap. Germline loops: CDR1 MNHNS, CDR2 SASEGT. The CDR3 DNA sequence: TGTGCCAGCAGTGAATTAGGGGGAATTCAAGAGACCCAGTACTTC. It encodes CASSELGGIQETQYF.